A selection of T cell receptor beta chains follows, all from one sample in a study of cytomegalovirus exposure and HLA in healthy donors. The assay was immunoSEQ multiplex PCR, and TCRdb's table has in-frame clones only and misses some. The profile covers around 150,000 clones, with 75% to 85% appearing a single time and about 6.7% taken by the ten largest. Specimen: PBMCs. All receptors come from a man aged 45 to 65 in good health and CMV-seropositive. Each CDR3 is given with its conserved first and last residue. D genes are given only for firm matches. Only part of the rows carry a size: once, few, many, or a class if the clone is expanded.

j_call v_call d_call clone_size cdr3_nt cdr3_aa
TRBJ2-7 TRBV6-1 TRBD1 few TGTGCCAGCAGTGATGGGACAGGGGTAGGGGAGCAGTACTTC CASSDGTGVGEQYF
TRBJ2-2 TRBV7-9 TRBD1 - TGTGCCAGCAGGGGGAACGACAGGGCAGGCACCGGGGAGCTGTTTTTT CASRGNDRAGTGELFF
TRBJ1-1 TRBV5-5 - once TGTGCCAGCAGCTTGGGGTCGGGAATTGAAGCTTTCTTT CASSLGSGIEAFF
TRBJ1-2 TRBV28 TRBD1 once TGTGCCAGCATGGCAGGGGGCGCCTATGGCTACACCTTC CASMAGGAYGYTF
TRBJ2-7 TRBV5-1 - - TGCGCCAGCAGCTTAGCCGGGACACGAGCCTACGAGCAGTACTTC CASSLAGTRAYEQYF
TRBJ2-3 TRBV6-6 - few TGTGCCAGCAGTGAGCGGACAGAGAGCACAGATACGCAGTATTTT CASSERTESTDTQYF
TRBJ1-1 TRBV5-1 - - TGCGCCAGCAGCATAGAGGGGGGGACTGAAGCTTTCTTT CASSIEGGTEAFF
TRBJ2-3 TRBV2 - once TGTGCCAGCAGTGCGGTAGGCACAGATACGCAGTATTTT CASSAVGTDTQYF
TRBJ1-4 TRBV2 - few TGTGCCAGCAGTGCAGGGATTGCAACTAATGAAAAACTGTTTTTT CASSAGIATNEKLFF
TRBJ2-3 TRBV29-1 TRBD1 - TGCAGCGTTGAGCATGAGCCACCGGGACAGGGGAAAGATACGCAGTATTTT CSVEHEPPGQGKDTQYF
TRBJ1-2 TRBV4-1 - few TGCGCCAGCAGCCCTCCTCCCGGAGCTTACAAAGCTAACTATGGCTACACCTTC CASSPPPGAYKANYGYTF
TRBJ1-4 TRBV6-6 TRBD1 - TGTGCCAGCGGGACAGGGGTTGAAAAACTGTTTTTT CASGTGVEKLFF
TRBJ2-1 TRBV9 TRBD2 few TGTGCCAGCAGCCCCAGACCTAGCGGGAGACCCAATGAGCAGTTCTTC CASSPRPSGRPNEQFF
TRBJ2-3 TRBV4-1 TRBD2 - TGCGCCAGCAGCAGAACCCGGGGGGTTCCAGATACGCAGTATTTT CASSRTRGVPDTQYF
TRBJ1-1 TRBV5-1 TRBD1 - TGCGCCAGCAGCTTGGCGGGACAGGGGCTGGGTGAAGCTTTCTTT CASSLAGQGLGEAFF
TRBJ2-1 TRBV2 - - TGTGCCAGCAGTAGGGACTCGAATGAGCAGTTCTTC CASSRDSNEQFF
TRBJ2-1 TRBV10-3 TRBD2 - TGTGCCATCAGAGAGGGTGAGGGTAGCGGGATAGGTAATGAGCAGTTCTTC CAIREGEGSGIGNEQFF
TRBJ2-1 TRBV7-9 TRBD1 - TGTGCCAGCAGCTCCGGGACAGGGGGGGACAATGAGCAGTTCTTC CASSSGTGGDNEQFF
TRBJ2-3 TRBV4-2 TRBD2 - TGTGCCAGCAGCCAAGAAAGTCTAGCGGGAGACACAGATACGCAGTATTTT CASSQESLAGDTDTQYF
TRBJ1-6 TRBV18 - - TGTGCCAGCTCACCCGGACGAGGGGGCTCCTATAATTCACCCCTCCACTTT CASSPGRGGSYNSPLHF
TRBJ2-7 TRBV30 TRBD2 - TGTGCCTGGAGGGGGGGGAGGGCCTACGAGCAGTACTTC CAWRGGRAYEQYF
TRBJ2-7 TRBV28 TRBD1 - TGTGCCGGCAGGGGGCAGGCCTCCTACGAGCAGTACTTC CAGRGQASYEQYF
TRBJ2-7 TRBV7-6 TRBD2 once TGTGCCAGCAGCGGGGCGGGACTAGCGGCCTCCTACGAGCAGTACTTC CASSGAGLAASYEQYF
TRBJ2-4 TRBV4-1 TRBD1 - TGCGCCAGCAGCCAAGGACAGGGGAGGAGAAACATTCAGTACTTC CASSQGQGRRNIQYF
TRBJ2-7 TRBV4-1 TRBD2 - TGCGCCAGCAGCCAGAGCGCGAGCGGGGGGACCGAGCAGTACTTC CASSQSASGGTEQYF
TRBJ1-2 TRBV19 TRBD1 - TGTGCCAGTAGTACCCGGGACAGGAGCACGGCAAACTATGGCTACACCTTC CASSTRDRSTANYGYTF
TRBJ2-5 TRBV7-7 - - TGTGCTAGCAGCCGAGACAGGACAGAGACCCAGTACTTC CASSRDRTETQYF
TRBJ1-2 TRBV6-1 TRBD1 - TGTGCCAGCAGCGGAGACAGGGTGATTAACTATGGCTACACCTTC CASSGDRVINYGYTF
TRBJ1-1 TRBV25-1 - - TGTGCCAGCAGTGACCCCCGGAGCACTCCGACTGAAGCTTTCTTT CASSDPRSTPTEAFF
TRBJ1-5 TRBV28 - - TGTGCCAGCAGTCGTCCGGGGTTTGGACAGCATTTT CASSRPGFGQHF
TRBJ1-1 TRBV7-8 - - TGTGCCAGCGTATCAGGGAAGTCGAACACTGAAGCTTTCTTT CASVSGKSNTEAFF
TRBJ1-1 TRBV12-5 TRBD1 few TGTGCTAGTGGTTTCGACAGGGGAAATACTGAAGCTTTCTTT CASGFDRGNTEAFF
TRBJ2-7 TRBV4-2 TRBD1 - TGTGCCAGCAGCCAACAGTTTGGACAGGAGTACGAGCAGTACTTC CASSQQFGQEYEQYF
TRBJ1-1 TRBV6-6 - once TGTGCCAGCAGTCCCGGGGGGCAGGAAGCTTTCTTT CASSPGGQEAFF
TRBJ2-7 TRBV30 - few TGTGCCTGGAGTGCCTTAGGCAGGGAGGACGAGCAGTACTTC CAWSALGREDEQYF
TRBJ2-3 TRBV15 - once TGTGCCACCAGCAGAGAACCCCTAGCGATACGCACAGATACGCAGTATTTT CATSREPLAIRTDTQYF